Shown below are 5 T cell receptor beta chains from a single sample sequenced in a study of OX40 agonist ivuxolimab in advanced cancers. Assay used: immunoSEQ multiplex PCR; TCRdb lists only in-frame clones, some missing. The top ten hold 8% to 10% of the sample, which has about 21,000 clones, approximately 73% seen once. This specimen consisted of CD4+ or CD8+ T cells sorted from blood, obtained in a trial of the OX40 agonist ivuxolimab. The receptors were sampled from an adult with an advanced solid tumor such as melanoma, head and neck, liver or kidney cancer.

V gene TRBV19 combines with J gene TRBJ1-5; TRBD1 might be the D (6 bases). In germline, CDR1 is LNHDA, CDR2 SQIVND (reference sequence). The CDR3 totals 14 residues. V was trimmed by 7 bases and J by 4 bases, leaving 14 bases between them. This CDR3 is CASTQRGGNQPQHF. The CDR3 nucleotides read TGTGCCAGTACCCAGAGGGGGGGGAATCAGCCCCAGCATTTT. Full variable domain (outside the CDR3, taken from reference TRBV19 and TRBJ1-5): DGGITQSPKYLFRKEGQNVTLSCEQNLNHDAMYWYRQDPGQGLRLIYYSQIVNDFQKGDIAEGYSVSREKKESFPLTVTSAQKNPTAFYLCASTQRGGNQPQHFGDGTRLSIL.

The chain links TRBV4-3 to TRBJ1-6, with D perhaps TRBD1 (6 bases). Per germline, CDR1 LGHNA and CDR2 YSLEER. Trimming pared 0 bases from V and 7 bases from J, leaving 13 bases between. This CDR3 has 16 residues. This CDR3 is CASSQDNRERNSPLHF. The CDR3 region has the DNA TGCGCCAGCAGCCAAGATAACAGGGAACGGAATTCACCCCTCCACTTT.

The chain joins TRBV19 to TRBJ1-6, with a weak D call TRBD1 (5 bases). The CDR3 loop spans 15 amino acids. The V and J ends lost 4 bases and 7 bases respectively, with 14 bases between them. Germline loops: CDR1 LNHDA, CDR2 SQIVND (reference sequence). This chain's CDR3 is CASSTGTAGNSPLHF. CDR3 sequence (DNA): TGTGCCAGTAGTACCGGGACGGCAGGAAATTCACCCCTCCACTTT.

The chain employs TRBV5-8 and TRBJ1-5, with 12 bases lining up with TRBD1. There are 17 residues in the CDR3. The junction had 11 bases not matched to a gene; V was cut back by 4 bases and J by 6 bases. The germline CDR1 and CDR2 sequences are SGHTS and YDEGEE. CDR3 nucleotide sequence: TGTGCCAGCAGCATGACTCTCGGGACAGGGGGCTTTCAGCCCCAGCATTTT. It is translated as CASSMTLGTGGFQPQHF. The full variable domain, completed using reference TRBV5-8 and TRBJ1-5, is EAGVTQSPTHLIKTRGQQATLRCSPISGHTSVYWYQQALGLGLQFLLWYDEGEERNRGNFPPRFSGRQFPNYSSELNVNALELEDSALYLCASSMTLGTGGFQPQHFGDGTRLSIL.

This clone turned up a few times. Other nucleotide sequences from this sample produce the same CDR3. This chain joins TRBV9 and TRBJ2-5; a weak D match, TRBD1 (6 bases). The V gene lost 2 bases and the J gene lost 5 bases, with 10 bases spanning the gap. The CDR3 is 13 amino acids. In germline, CDR1 is SGDLS, CDR2 YYNGEE. The CDR3 loop is CASSVARGETQYF. The DNA of the CDR3 is TGTGCCAGCAGCGTCGCGAGGGGGGAGACCCAGTACTTC.